The 13 T cell receptor beta chains given below trace back to one sample, sequenced in a study of blood T cell repertoires in COVID-19. Data came from immunoSEQ multiplex PCR; TCRdb stores just in-frame clones and leaves some out. The profile shows 110,000 to 150,000 clones, around 82% of them singletons. Sequencing input: peripheral blood. These receptors originate from a human donor in a cohort sampled during active COVID-19.

The genes are TRBV5-1 and TRBJ2-3; TRBD2 agrees at 13 bases. Germline CDR1 SGHRS, CDR2 YFSETQ. The trim removed 0 bases at V and 2 bases at J, leaving 9 bases unmatched. This CDR3 contains 19 residues. Written as DNA, the CDR3 is TGCGCCAGCAGCTTGGGACTAGCGGGGGGCCTAACACCCACAGATACGCAGTATTTT. Its protein is CASSLGLAGGLTPTDTQYF.

This clone was observed a single time. The J gene is TRBJ1-2, the V gene TRBV27, with D perhaps TRBD1 (5 bases). This CDR3 comprises 14 residues. Germline V gives CDR1 MNHEY, CDR2 SMNVEV (reference sequence). V was cut by 8 bases and J by 4 bases, with 17 bases left in between. CDR3 amino acids: CASGNDLRGYGYTF. The CDR3, as DNA: TGTGCCAGCGGTAACGATCTAAGGGGCTATGGCTACACCTTC.

This clone was found a few times. V usage is TRBV12-5 and J usage is TRBJ2-5; 9 bases map to TRBD1. The CDR3 covers 14 residues. V shed 5 bases and J 2 bases; nucleotides not matched to a gene: 3. Germline loops: CDR1 LGHNT, CDR2 FRNRAP. The CDR3 protein is CASGRGTGQETQYF. In nucleotides, the CDR3 is TGTGCTAGTGGTCGCGGGACAGGGCAAGAGACCCAGTACTTC.

The V gene is TRBV5-4, the J gene TRBJ2-5, with D perhaps TRBD1 (6 bases). The germline V and J ends were trimmed by 2 bases and 5 bases, with 10 bases remaining between them. The CDR3 has 13 amino acids. The germline CDR1 and CDR2 sequences are SGHNT and YYREEE (reference sequence). The CDR3 DNA reads as TGTGCCAGCAGCTTCGGGGACACCGAGACCCAGTACTTC. Protein product: CASSFGDTETQYF.

The rearrangement joins TRBV19 to TRBJ1-1, with D tentatively TRBD1 (6 bases). The V end was cut by 4 bases, the J end by 4 bases, with 10 bases between. The CDR3 totals 13 residues. Germline values: CDR1 LNHDA, CDR2 SQIVND (reference sequence). In DNA, the CDR3 is TGTGCCAGTAGTAAAACAGGGCGCACTGAAGCTTTCTTT. This translates into CASSKTGRTEAFF.

This rearrangement joins TRBV20-1 to TRBJ2-3, with unresolved D. V lost 2 bases to trimming and J lost 5 bases, with 5 bases between them. CDR1 DFQATT and CDR2 SNEGSKA come from the germline V gene (reference sequence). The length of the CDR3 is 11 residues. CDR3 amino acids: CSARIGDTQYF. The CDR3 nucleotides are TGCAGTGCTAGAATCGGAGATACGCAGTATTTT.

In this sample, this clone turned up once. The V and J genes are TRBV4-3 and TRBJ2-3, with 8 nucleotides matching TRBD2. CDR1 and CDR2 from the germline V gene are LGHNA and YSLEER. Trimming at V came to 2 bases and at J to 3 bases, leaving 4 bases not matched to a gene. The CDR3 contains 15 residues. The CDR3: CASSQLLAGTDTQYF. CDR3 bases: TGCGCCAGCAGCCAATTGTTAGCGGGAACAGATACGCAGTATTTT.

This clone was observed many times. The chain uses TRBV7-9 and TRBJ1-5; the D is unclear. CDR3 size: 16 residues. Trimming shortened V by 5 bases and J by 2 bases, and 16 bases separated the two germline ends. Germline assignment: CDR1 SEHNR and CDR2 FQNEAQ (reference sequence). The CDR3 is CASSLTAGSGNQPQHF. For the CDR3, the DNA is TGTGCCAGCAGCCTAACCGCGGGCTCGGGCAATCAGCCCCAGCATTTT.

The CDR3: CASSLGGTGGLEQYF. CDR3 DNA: TGCGCCAGCAGCTTGGGCGGGACAGGGGGCCTCGAGCAGTACTTC. The genes are TRBV5-1 and TRBJ2-7; 12 bases are shared with TRBD1. Per the germline V gene, CDR1 is SGHRS and CDR2 is YFSETQ. V dropped 0 bases and J dropped 6; count of bases not matched to a gene: 4. This CDR3 spans 15 amino acids.

The CDR3 spells CASSSSPGQEETQYF. The CDR3 DNA follows: TGTGCCAGCAGCTCCAGCCCGGGACAGGAGGAGACCCAGTACTTC. The gene calls are TRBV7-2 and TRBJ2-5; 8 bases map to TRBD1. The CDR3 sequence is 15 residues long. The germline gives CDR1 SGHTA, CDR2 FQGNSA. Losses at the gene ends were 4 bases for V and 5 bases for J; bases not matched to a gene: 9.

The chain has TRBV3-1 (or the pseudogene TRBV3-2) and TRBJ1-2, with D possibly being TRBD1 (6 bases). The length of the CDR3 is 14 residues. In germline, CDR1 is LGHDT, CDR2 YNNKEL (reference sequence). V was clipped by 1 base and J by 4 bases, with 10 bases between them. CDR3: CASSQGGGGYGYTF. The CDR3 DNA reads as TGTGCCAGCAGCCAAGGGGGAGGGGGCTATGGCTACACCTTC.

Only a few counts were recorded for this clone. The CDR3 region is CASSPGAEAFF. DNA of the CDR3: TGTGCCAGCTCACCGGGAGCTGAAGCTTTCTTT. The chain recombines TRBV18 with TRBJ1-1; D is undetermined. This CDR3 is built from 11 residues. CDR1 and CDR2 (germline): KGHSH, LQKENI. Trimming stripped 3 bases from V and 6 bases from J, with 5 bases between.

A note on this clone: At the DNA level, this CDR3 is encoded by other sequences in the same sample as well. This rearrangement joins TRBV3-1 (or the pseudogene TRBV3-2) to TRBJ1-1; D is possibly TRBD1 (5 bases). CDR3 size: 13 residues. Trimming shortened V by 2 bases and J by 5 bases, and 9 bases separated the two germline ends. Germline V gives CDR1 LGHDT, CDR2 YNNKEL (reference sequence). CDR3 coding DNA: TGTGCCAGCAGCCAATTCAGGGAAACTGAAGCTTTCTTT. Translating it yields CASSQFRETEAFF.